Listed below are T cell receptor beta chains from one sample, sequenced in a study of T cell responses to AZD1222 COVID-19 vaccine. The method was immunoSEQ multiplex PCR; TCRdb's version includes in-frame clones alone and lacks a portion of them. The table shows 180,000 or so clones, with about 93% occurring only once. This sample comprised peripheral blood, obtained 28 days after the second AZD1222 dose. The receptor set was obtained from an adult who received the AZD1222 COVID-19 vaccine. CDR3s include the opening cysteine and the closing phenylalanine or tryptophan. A D gene is named only where the DNA matches it firmly. Part of the rows lack a size; the others show once, few, many or a class for expanded clones.

D gene	J gene	clone size	V gene	CDR3 DNA	CDR3 protein
.	TRBJ1-5	once	TRBV9	TGTGCCAGCAGCGTTGGAGGGGATCTCAGCCAGCCCCAGCATTTT	CASSVGGDLSQPQHF
.	TRBJ1-1	.	TRBV6-6	TGTGCCAGCAGCCGCACTCAGGGTTTAACTGAAGCTTTCTTT	CASSRTQGLTEAFF
TRBD1	TRBJ2-7	.	TRBV10-3	TGTGCCATCAGTGAGAGCCGGGACAGGGGATCCTACGAGCAGTACTTC	CAISESRDRGSYEQYF
TRBD2	TRBJ2-5	.	TRBV7-9	TGTGCCAGCAGACGACTAGCGGGGGGGCCTGAGGAGACCCAGTACTTC	CASRRLAGGPEETQYF
TRBD2	TRBJ2-3	.	TRBV9	TGTGCCAGCAGCGTAGCTGGCGGGGGGACCACAGATACGCAGTATTTT	CASSVAGGGTTDTQYF
.	TRBJ2-2	.	TRBV15	TGTGCCACCAGCAGAGACATGACAGTGAACACCGGGGAGCTGTTTTTT	CATSRDMTVNTGELFF
.	TRBJ1-6	.	TRBV19	TGTGCCAGTAGACCCCTAACAGGACACTTTACGGATTCACCCCTCCACTTT	CASRPLTGHFTDSPLHF
.	TRBJ1-2	.	TRBV14	TGTGCCAGCAGCCATCAGTATAACTATGGCTACACCTTC	CASSHQYNYGYTF
TRBD1	TRBJ1-5	.	TRBV9	TGTGCCAGCAGCTTAACAGGGGAGGTGTACCAGCCCCAGCATTTT	CASSLTGEVYQPQHF
TRBD2	TRBJ2-3	.	TRBV6-5	TGTGCCAGCGCTGGACTAGGGAGCACAGATACGCAGTATTTT	CASAGLGSTDTQYF
TRBD1	TRBJ1-4	.	TRBV27	TGTGCCAGCAGGTCGACAGGGGGGAGGGCTAATGAAAAACTGTTTTTT	CASRSTGGRANEKLFF
TRBD1	TRBJ1-4	.	TRBV6-5	TGTGCCAGCAGTTTGGGCCTGACAGGGGTGATTGAAAAACTGTTTTTT	CASSLGLTGVIEKLFF
.	TRBJ1-5	.	TRBV7-2	TGTGCCAGCAGCGACCGGGGGCGGCAGCCCCAGCATTTT	CASSDRGRQPQHF
TRBD2	TRBJ2-2	.	TRBV10-3	TGTGCCATCAAACGGGGGGGAGACACCGGGGAGCTGTTTTTT	CAIKRGGDTGELFF
TRBD1	TRBJ1-1	.	TRBV6-5	TGTGCCAGCAGCCAGGACAGGAGCCCCAACACTGAAGCTTTCTTT	CASSQDRSPNTEAFF
TRBD1	TRBJ1-2	few	TRBV15	TGTGCCACCAGCAGAGATCTAGGACAGGCCTATGGCTACACCTTC	CATSRDLGQAYGYTF
.	TRBJ1-5	.	TRBV28	TGTGCCAGCAGTTCGTTAACAGGGTCTCAACAGCCCCAGCATTTT	CASSSLTGSQQPQHF
.	TRBJ2-5	once	TRBV11-1	TGTGCCAGCAGCTTACCAACTCTGGAGACCCAGTACTTC	CASSLPTLETQYF
TRBD1	TRBJ2-7	.	TRBV7-8	TGTGCCAGCAGCCGACAGGGGTTTGCCTACGAGCAGTACTTC	CASSRQGFAYEQYF
.	TRBJ2-5	.	TRBV30	TGTGCCTGGAGTAAAACCAGGTCGGGGTTCCAAGAGACCCAGTACTTC	CAWSKTRSGFQETQYF
.	TRBJ2-7	.	TRBV23-1	TGCGCCAGCAGTCAAAGCCCCGGGACCGCGTCCTACGAGCAGTACTTC	CASSQSPGTASYEQYF
.	TRBJ1-1	.	TRBV5-1	TGCGCCAGCAGCAAAAGGACCCAGAACACTGAAGCTTTCTTT	CASSKRTQNTEAFF
.	TRBJ1-4	.	TRBV2	TGTGCCAGCAGTGAATCATTGGGGGCGAGGGAAAAACTGTTTTTT	CASSESLGAREKLFF
.	TRBJ2-3	once	TRBV18	TGTGCCAGCTCCGGGGGACCGAACACAGATACGCAGTATTTT	CASSGGPNTDTQYF
TRBD1	TRBJ1-1	once	TRBV12-3/TRBV12-4	TGTGCCAGCAGTCGACAGGGAAACACTGAAGCTTTCTTT	CASSRQGNTEAFF
TRBD2	TRBJ2-3	.	TRBV7-3	TGTGCCAGCAGGCTAGCGGGGGGCACAGATACGCAGTATTTT	CASRLAGGTDTQYF
.	TRBJ2-3	.	TRBV12-3/TRBV12-4	TGTGCCAGCAGTTTAGGCAGCACAGATACGCAGTATTTT	CASSLGSTDTQYF
.	TRBJ1-1	once	TRBV28	TGTGCCAGCAGCTTGGGGGCGCCCACTGAAGCTTTCTTT	CASSLGAPTEAFF
.	TRBJ2-2	.	TRBV7-2	TGTGCCAGCAGCTCCCCCCCAGGAGTCACCGGGGAGCTGTTTTTT	CASSSPPGVTGELFF
.	TRBJ1-4	.	TRBV20-1	TGCAGTTCACCGACTGGTGAAAAACTGTTTTTT	CSSPTGEKLFF
.	TRBJ1-3	.	TRBV6-5	TGTGCCAGCAGTACCAACAGGGCTGGAAACACCATATATTTT	CASSTNRAGNTIYF
.	TRBJ1-5	.	TRBV12-3/TRBV12-4	TGTGCCAGCAGCCCCGGGGGGCCCCAGCATTTT	CASSPGGPQHF
.	TRBJ1-3	once	TRBV3-1/TRBV3-2	TGTGCCAGCAGCCAAGATCTGAGCTCTGGAAACACCATATATTTT	CASSQDLSSGNTIYF
TRBD1	TRBJ1-1	.	TRBV24-1	TGTGCCACCCAGTTCGGGTACAGGGGGCTTGGTAATCTCACTGAAGCTTTCTTT	CATQFGYRGLGNLTEAFF
.	TRBJ1-2	.	TRBV28	TGTGCCAGCAGTTTGGCAGGGAAGTTCGGCTATGGCTACACCTTC	CASSLAGKFGYGYTF
TRBD1	TRBJ1-2	.	TRBV6-5	TGTGCCAGCAGTTACTCGGGACAGTCTAACTATGGCTACACCTTC	CASSYSGQSNYGYTF
.	TRBJ1-5	.	TRBV7-9	TGTGCCAGCAGCTCCAGTCCGGACGGCAATCAGCCCCAGCATTTT	CASSSSPDGNQPQHF
.	TRBJ1-1	.	TRBV12-3/TRBV12-4	TGTGCCAGCAGTTTGAGTTCTGAAGCTTTCTTT	CASSLSSEAFF
TRBD1	TRBJ2-7	.	TRBV5-1	TGCGCCAGCAGCTACGGACAGGGGGCTTACGAGCAGTACTTC	CASSYGQGAYEQYF
.	TRBJ1-5	.	TRBV6-1	TGTGCCAGCAGTGAAGGTCCTCACAGGGTTCAGCCCCAGCATTTT	CASSEGPHRVQPQHF